This passage covers 2 T cell receptor beta chains from one sample sequenced in a study of vaccination effects on CD4 cells after COVID-19. These receptors' targets are unknown. Sequenced by immunoSEQ multiplex PCR; TCRdb stores in-frame clones only, minus some. The top ten hold 22% of the sample, which has under 30,000 clones, roughly 73% seen once. In the ViraFEST assay, antigen-specific CD4+ clonotypes were identified by expansion after peptide-pool stimulation. A roughly 10-day culture period preceded the isolation of CD4+ T cells. Each vaccine recipient was nucleocapsid antibody negative and had no prior SARS-CoV-2 infection. Sample: CD4+ T cells from PBMCs cultured with HCoV-NL63 spike peptides, taken before COVID-19 vaccination. The source of these receptors is a human donor who received a COVID-19 vaccine.

The chain is built from TRBV5-1 and TRBJ2-5; unclear D gene. The CDR3 spans 11 residues. V shed 0 bases and J shed 7 bases, with 4 bases lying between them. The V gene's germline CDR1 is SGHRS and CDR2 YFSETQ. CDR3 nucleotides: TGCGCCAGCAGCTTGGATGGGACCCAGTACTTC. Encoded protein: CASSLDGTQYF. The full variable domain, rest sourced from reference TRBV5-1 and TRBJ2-5, is KAGVTQTPRYLIKTRGQQVTLSCSPISGHRSVSWYQQTPGQGLQFLFEYFSETQRNKGNFPGRFSGRQFSNSRSEMNVSTLELGDSALYLCASSLDGTQYFGPGTRLLVL.

The J gene is TRBJ1-5, the V gene TRBV2; D uncertain. The ends were cut back, 3 bases at V and 1 base at J, with 7 bases in the middle. Germline CDR1 and CDR2: SNHLY and FYNNEI. The CDR3 spans 14 residues. The CDR3 coding sequence is TGTGCCAGCAGTGAGCAACTAAGCAATCAGCCCCAGCATTTT. Amino acid sequence: CASSEQLSNQPQHF. The full variable domain, rest sourced from reference TRBV2 and TRBJ1-5, is EPEVTQTPSHQVTQMGQEVILRCVPISNHLYFYWYRQILGQKVEFLVSFYNNEISEKSEIFDDQFSVERPDGSNFTLKIRSTKLEDSAMYFCASSEQLSNQPQHFGDGTRLSIL.